Listed below are T cell receptor beta chains from one sample, sequenced in a study of blood T cell repertoires in COVID-19. Clones were read by immunoSEQ multiplex PCR, and TCRdb kept only the in-frame ones, dropping some. This table holds 250,000 to 350,000 clones, around 90% found once. The material sequenced was PBMCs or T cells enriched from blood (not recorded which). The receptors were gathered from a woman aged 25 to 45 who had recovered from COVID-19. CDR3s include the opening cysteine and the closing phenylalanine or tryptophan. The order of the fields is D gene, CDR3 length, clone size, J gene, V gene, CDR3 DNA, CDR3 protein. D genes are given only for firm matches. Size tells how often a clone was seen (once, few, many) or the class of an expanded clone, and some rows leave it out.

NA 13 few TRBJ2-7 TRBV5-1 TGCGCCAGCAGCGAGGGCCCCCACTACGAGCAGTACTTC CASSEGPHYEQYF
NA 13 few TRBJ2-1 TRBV2 TGTGCCAGCAGTGAAGCCGAGCGGGATGAGCAGTTCTTC CASSEAERDEQFF
NA 13 NA TRBJ1-1 TRBV27 TGTGCCAGCAGTTTATCCAGGGCGGCTGAAGCTTTCTTT CASSLSRAAEAFF
NA 12 NA TRBJ2-7 TRBV11-3 TGTGCCAGCAGCCTCCGGGACAACGAGCAGTACTTC CASSLRDNEQYF
TRBD1 13 NA TRBJ1-2 TRBV7-8 TGTGCCAGCAGGGGACAGGCGGGCTATGGCTACACCTTC CASRGQAGYGYTF
TRBD2 16 NA TRBJ2-3 TRBV15 TGTGCCACCAGCGGGATAGCGGGGGGCGGCACAGATACGCAGTATTTT CATSGIAGGGTDTQYF
NA 14 once TRBJ1-4 TRBV3-1/TRBV3-2 TGTGCCAGCAGCCAAGACAGGGAGGATGAAAAACTGTTTTTT CASSQDREDEKLFF
NA 13 few TRBJ2-7 TRBV19 TGTGCCAGTAGTACCTCGAGGTCCTACGAGCAGTACTTC CASSTSRSYEQYF
NA 11 NA TRBJ1-2 TRBV5-5 TGTGCCAGCAGCTTGGGAGCCGGCTACACCTTC CASSLGAGYTF
NA 12 NA TRBJ1-5 TRBV30 TGTGCCTGGAACAGGGTGGGGCAGCCCCAGCATTTT CAWNRVGQPQHF
NA 14 NA TRBJ1-2 TRBV18 TGTGCCAGCTCACCACAACAGGGAAACTATGGCTACACCTTC CASSPQQGNYGYTF
NA 17 NA TRBJ1-5 TRBV21-1 TGTGCCAGCAGCATCGGACAGGGGTCTTATAGCAATCAGCCCCAGCATTTT CASSIGQGSYSNQPQHF
TRBD1 17 NA TRBJ1-5 TRBV18 TGTGCCAGCTCACGGGGACAGGGGGGGTTGGGCAATCAGCCCCAGCATTTT CASSRGQGGLGNQPQHF
TRBD1 15 once TRBJ2-5 TRBV3-1/TRBV3-2 TGTGCCAGCAGCCACGTTGGACAGGGAAAAGAGACCCAGTACTTC CASSHVGQGKETQYF
TRBD1 16 NA TRBJ1-6 TRBV6-6 TGTGCCAGCAGTTACCGCGGGACAGGGGGCGATTCACCCCTCCACTTT CASSYRGTGGDSPLHF
TRBD1 13 NA TRBJ1-5 TRBV6-5 TGTGCCAGCAGCGGGACAGTCAATCAGCCCCAGCATTTT CASSGTVNQPQHF
NA 13 NA TRBJ2-7 TRBV7-9 TGTGCCAGCAGTTCATGGGGCCCCTACGAGCAGTACTTC CASSSWGPYEQYF
NA 15 few TRBJ1-5 TRBV10-3 TGTGCCATCAGTGAGGGAGGGGGGGACAATCAGCCCCAGCATTTT CAISEGGGDNQPQHF